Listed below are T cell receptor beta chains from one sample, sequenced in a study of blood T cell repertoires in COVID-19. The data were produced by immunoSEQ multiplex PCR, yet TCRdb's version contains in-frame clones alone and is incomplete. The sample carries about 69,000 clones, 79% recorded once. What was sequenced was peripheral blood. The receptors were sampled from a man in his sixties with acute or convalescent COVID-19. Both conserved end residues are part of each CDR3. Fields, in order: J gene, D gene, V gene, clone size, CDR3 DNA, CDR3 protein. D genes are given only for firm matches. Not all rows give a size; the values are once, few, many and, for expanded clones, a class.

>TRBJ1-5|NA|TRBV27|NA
TGTGCCAGCAGTTTGGCGAGGTCTCGCAATCAGCCCCAGCATTTT
CASSLARSRNQPQHF
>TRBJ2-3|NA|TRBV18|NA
TGTGCCAGCTCACCCGATACTAGCACAGATACGCAGTATTTT
CASSPDTSTDTQYF
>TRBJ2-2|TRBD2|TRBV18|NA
TGTGCCAGCTCACCACGCGGCGGGGGGAACACCGGGGAGCTGTTTTTT
CASSPRGGGNTGELFF
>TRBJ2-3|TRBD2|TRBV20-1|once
TGCAGTGCTAGTCGCCTAGCGGGGGGGGAAGATACGCAGTATTTT
CSASRLAGGEDTQYF
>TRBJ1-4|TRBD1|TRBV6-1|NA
TGTGCCAGCAGTGGCGGGACAGGTGCAACTAATGAAAAACTGTTTTTT
CASSGGTGATNEKLFF
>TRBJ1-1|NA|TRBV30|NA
TGTGCCTGGGGAGGACAGAGTGAAGCTTTCTTT
CAWGGQSEAFF
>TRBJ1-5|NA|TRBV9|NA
TGTGCCAGCAGCGTAGGGGGGGACTCTCGTAATCAGCCCCAGCATTTT
CASSVGGDSRNQPQHF
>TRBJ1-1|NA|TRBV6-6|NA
TGTGCCAGCAAAAACACCCAGAACACTGAAGCTTTCTTT
CASKNTQNTEAFF
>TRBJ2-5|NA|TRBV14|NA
TGTGCCAGCAGCCAAGCAGGGTTAGAGACCCAGTACTTC
CASSQAGLETQYF
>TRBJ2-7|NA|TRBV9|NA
TGTGCCAGCAGCGCGTACGGGGAGGCCTACGAGCAGTACTTC
CASSAYGEAYEQYF
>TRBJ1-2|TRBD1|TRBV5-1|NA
TGCGCCAGCAGCTTGGCAGCAACGACAGGGGGCGAGGGCTACACCTTC
CASSLAATTGGEGYTF
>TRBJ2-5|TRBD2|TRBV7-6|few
TGTGCCAGCAGCCTCGGCGGTAGCGGGGGAGGGACCCAGTACTTC
CASSLGGSGGGTQYF
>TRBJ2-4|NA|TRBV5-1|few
TGCGCCAGCAGCTTGGACAGGGTGGGAAACATTCAGTACTTC
CASSLDRVGNIQYF
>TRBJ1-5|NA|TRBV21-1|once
TGTGCCAGCAGCAAAGTAACTGCAGGGAGGGGTAGCAATCAGCCCCAGCATTTT
CASSKVTAGRGSNQPQHF
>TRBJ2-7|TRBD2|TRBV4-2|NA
TGTGCCAGCAGCCAAGATCCTAGCGGGGGGCGAGAGCAGTACTTC
CASSQDPSGGREQYF
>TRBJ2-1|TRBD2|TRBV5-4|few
TGTGCCAGCAGCTTATCGACTAGCGGATACAATGAGCAGTTCTTC
CASSLSTSGYNEQFF
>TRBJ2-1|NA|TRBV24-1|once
TGTGCCACCAGTGATTTCAGGGGAGGGAATGAGCAGTTCTTC
CATSDFRGGNEQFF
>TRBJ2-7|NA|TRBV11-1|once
TGTGCCAGCAGCGGGCCGGCCTACGAGCAGTACTTC
CASSGPAYEQYF
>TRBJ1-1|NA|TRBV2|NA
TGTGCCAGCAACAGGAACACTGAAGCTTTCTTT
CASNRNTEAFF
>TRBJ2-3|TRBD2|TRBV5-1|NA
TGCGCCAGCAGACCAATTCTTAGCGGGGGGGCAGGAGATACGCAGTATTTT
CASRPILSGGAGDTQYF
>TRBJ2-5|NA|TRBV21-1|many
TGTGCCAGCAGCCCCTTAGAGACCCAGTACTTC
CASSPLETQYF
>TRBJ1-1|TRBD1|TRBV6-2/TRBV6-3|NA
TGTGCCAGCAGATACTCAGGGGGGAACACTGAAGCTTTCTTT
CASRYSGGNTEAFF
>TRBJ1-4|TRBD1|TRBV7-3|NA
TGTGCCAGCAGCTTAACCGGGACAGGGCTTGAAAAACTGTTTTTT
CASSLTGTGLEKLFF
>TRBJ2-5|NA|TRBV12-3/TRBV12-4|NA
TGTGCCAGCAGCCTAGCAGAGACCCAGTACTTC
CASSLAETQYF
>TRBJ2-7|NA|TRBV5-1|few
TGCGCCAGCAGCTTGGGGGTATCAGGTAACATCGTCTACGAGCAGTACTTC
CASSLGVSGNIVYEQYF
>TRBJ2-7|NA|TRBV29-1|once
TGCAGCGTTGTCGGGACATCCGAGCAGTACTTC
CSVVGTSEQYF
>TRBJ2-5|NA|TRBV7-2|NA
TGTGCCAGCAGCTTAGGAGATGGTAGAGAGACCCAGTACTTC
CASSLGDGRETQYF
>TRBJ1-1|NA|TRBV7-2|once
TGTGCCAGCAGCCCAGCCGGGACAGAAGCTTTCTTT
CASSPAGTEAFF
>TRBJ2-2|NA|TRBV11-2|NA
TGTGCCAGCACCTATACCACAGGGTTGAACACCGGGGAGCTGTTTTTT
CASTYTTGLNTGELFF
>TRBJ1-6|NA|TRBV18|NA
TGTGCCAGCTCACCGATGACTATGGGTTCCTATAATTCACCCCTCCACTTT
CASSPMTMGSYNSPLHF
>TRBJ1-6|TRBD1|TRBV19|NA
TGTGCCAGTAGGGGACAGACGACATCACCCCTCCACTTT
CASRGQTTSPLHF
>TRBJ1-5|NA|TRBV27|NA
TGTGCCAGCAGTTCCTCGGGAGGGTACAATCAGCCCCAGCATTTT
CASSSSGGYNQPQHF
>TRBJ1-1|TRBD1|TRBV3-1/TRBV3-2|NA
TGTGCCAGCAGGCTGATAGGGGGCGTAGGGACTGAAGCTTTCTTT
CASRLIGGVGTEAFF
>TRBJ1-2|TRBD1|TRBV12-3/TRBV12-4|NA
TGTGCCAGCAGTTTAGACAGGGGCCTTGGCTACACCTTC
CASSLDRGLGYTF
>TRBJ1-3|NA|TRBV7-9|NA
TGTGCCAGCAGCTTAACGGCGGGGTCTGGAAACACCATATATTTT
CASSLTAGSGNTIYF
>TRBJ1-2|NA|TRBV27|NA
TGTGCCAGCAGTTTGCGGCTAGGCTACGGCCAAACAGGTACCTTGTATGGCTACACCTTC
CASSLRLGYGQTGTLYGYTF
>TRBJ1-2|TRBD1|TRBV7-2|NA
TGTGCCAGCAGCTCGAGGTGGGACAGGGTGGTGTATGGCTACACCTTC
CASSSRWDRVVYGYTF
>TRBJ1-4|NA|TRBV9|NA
TGTGCCAGCAGCAAGACAGGTTCTAATGAAAAACTGTTTTTT
CASSKTGSNEKLFF
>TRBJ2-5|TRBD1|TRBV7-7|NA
TGTGCTAGCAGCTTAGGCCCAGGGGGAATAGAGACCCAGTACTTC
CASSLGPGGIETQYF
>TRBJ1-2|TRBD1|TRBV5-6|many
TGTGCCAGCAGCTCGGGACAGATCTATGGCTACACCTTC
CASSSGQIYGYTF
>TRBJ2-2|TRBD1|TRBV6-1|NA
TGTGCCAGCAGTGAAGAAGCTGGACAGGGGATCGTTTGGACCGGGGAGCTGTTTTTT
CASSEEAGQGIVWTGELFF
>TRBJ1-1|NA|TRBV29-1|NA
TGCAGCGTTGGTCAGGGAAACACTGAAGCTTTCTTT
CSVGQGNTEAFF
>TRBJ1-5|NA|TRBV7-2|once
TGTGCCAGCAGCTTAGCGCGGACAGTTAATCAGCCCCAGCATTTT
CASSLARTVNQPQHF
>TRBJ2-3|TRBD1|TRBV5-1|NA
TGCGCCAGCAGCTTGGCTCAGGGGGCTCGAGATACGCAGTATTTT
CASSLAQGARDTQYF
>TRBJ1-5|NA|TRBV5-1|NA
TGCGCCAGCAGCTTGGACCCAGATCAGCCCCAGCATTTT
CASSLDPDQPQHF
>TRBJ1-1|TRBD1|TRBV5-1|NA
TGCGCCAGCAGCTTAACCGGGACAGGGTCGTACACTGAAGCTTTCTTT
CASSLTGTGSYTEAFF
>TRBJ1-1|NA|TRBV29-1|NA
TGCAGCGTTAGGTGGGCGAACACTGAAGCTTTCTTT
CSVRWANTEAFF
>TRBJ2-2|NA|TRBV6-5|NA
TGTGCCCATGGAGGGGCAGTGGACACCGGGGAGCTGTTTTTT
CAHGGAVDTGELFF
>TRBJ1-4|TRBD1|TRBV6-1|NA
TGTGCCAGCAGTGAAGGCAGAGCAGGGGGCGGTGAAAAACTGTTTTTT
CASSEGRAGGGEKLFF
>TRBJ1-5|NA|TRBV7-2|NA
TGTGCCAGCAGCCCGAGGGCAGGGGAAGGCAATCAGCCCCAGCATTTT
CASSPRAGEGNQPQHF
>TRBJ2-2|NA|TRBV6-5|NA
TGTGCCAGCAGTTACAATGGGGGCTGGAACACCGGGGAGCTGTTTTTT
CASSYNGGWNTGELFF
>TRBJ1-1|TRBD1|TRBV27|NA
TGTGCCAGCGGACAGGACGGGTTCGGCACTGAAGCTTTCTTT
CASGQDGFGTEAFF
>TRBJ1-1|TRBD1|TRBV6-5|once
TGTGCCAGCACCACGGGACAGTTCGCTGAAGCTTTCTTT
CASTTGQFAEAFF
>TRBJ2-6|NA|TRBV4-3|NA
TGCGCCAGCAGCCAAGTGGCAGGAACATTGGTTGGGGCCAACGTCCTGACTTTC
CASSQVAGTLVGANVLTF
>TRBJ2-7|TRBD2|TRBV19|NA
TGTGCCAGTAGTATTAAGATCGCAGGACTAGCGGTAATATCCTACGAGCAGTACTTC
CASSIKIAGLAVISYEQYF
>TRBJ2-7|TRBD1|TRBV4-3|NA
TGCGCCAGCAGCCAAGAGGGACAGGTTACCTACGAGCAGTACTTC
CASSQEGQVTYEQYF
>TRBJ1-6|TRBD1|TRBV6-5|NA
TGTGCCAGCACGTTAGCCGGGACAGGGAATTCACCCCTCCACTTT
CASTLAGTGNSPLHF
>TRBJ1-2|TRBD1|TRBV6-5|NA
TGTGCCAGCAGTTCAGTGAGGGGCAGGGGGAACTATGGCTACACCTTC
CASSSVRGRGNYGYTF
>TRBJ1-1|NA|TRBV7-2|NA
TGTGCCAGCAGCCTACGACAAGGCTACAACACTGAAGCTTTCTTT
CASSLRQGYNTEAFF